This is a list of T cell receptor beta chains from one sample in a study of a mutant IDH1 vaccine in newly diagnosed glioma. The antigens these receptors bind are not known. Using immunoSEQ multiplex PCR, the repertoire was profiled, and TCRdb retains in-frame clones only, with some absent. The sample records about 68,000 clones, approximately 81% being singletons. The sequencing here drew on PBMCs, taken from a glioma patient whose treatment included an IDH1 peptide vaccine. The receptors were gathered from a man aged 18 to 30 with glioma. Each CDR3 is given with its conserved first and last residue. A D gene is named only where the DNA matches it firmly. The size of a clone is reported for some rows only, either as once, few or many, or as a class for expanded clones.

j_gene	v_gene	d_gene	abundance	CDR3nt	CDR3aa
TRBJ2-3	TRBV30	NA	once	TGCGCCTGGATGGGGGGCCGCACAGATACGCAGTATTTT	CAWMGGRTDTQYF
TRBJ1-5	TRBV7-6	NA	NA	TGTGCCAGTCGCCGCGAACCAGATAGCAATCAGCCCCAGCATTTT	CASRREPDSNQPQHF
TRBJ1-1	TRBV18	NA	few	TGTGCCAGCTCACTCGAGTCCAGCCGCACTGAAGCTTTCTTT	CASSLESSRTEAFF
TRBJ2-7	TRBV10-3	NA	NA	TGTGCCTCCTCCCCCCCGGACGGTTCCTACGAGCAGTACTTC	CASSPPDGSYEQYF
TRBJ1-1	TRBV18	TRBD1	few	TGTGCCAGTCGGACAGGGGATGGCACTGAAGCTTTCTTT	CASRTGDGTEAFF
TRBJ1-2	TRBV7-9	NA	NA	TGTGCCAGCAGCTTAGTGTTTGATGGCTACACCTTC	CASSLVFDGYTF
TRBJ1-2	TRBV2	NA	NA	TGTGCCAGCAGTGAAGAGGGGGGCTACTTTAACTATGGCTACACCTTC	CASSEEGGYFNYGYTF
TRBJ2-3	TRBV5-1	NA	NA	TGCGCCAGCAGCTTCCGACCCGAAAGCACAGATACGCAGTATTTT	CASSFRPESTDTQYF
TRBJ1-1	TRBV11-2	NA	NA	TGTGCCAGCAGCTTCGCGTACACTGAAGCTTTCTTT	CASSFAYTEAFF
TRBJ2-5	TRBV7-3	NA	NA	TGTGCCAGCAGCCTTACTATCCAAGAGACCCAGTACTTC	CASSLTIQETQYF
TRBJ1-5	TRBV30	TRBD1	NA	TGTGCCTGGAGTGTATCAGGGACAGGACATCAGCCCCAGCATTTT	CAWSVSGTGHQPQHF
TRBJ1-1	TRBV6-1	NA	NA	TGTGCCAGCAGTGCACAGGGTGCGAACACTGAAGCTTTCTTT	CASSAQGANTEAFF
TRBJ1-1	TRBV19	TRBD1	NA	TGTGCCAGTAGTATAGTAGGGGGCCATGAAGCTTTCTTT	CASSIVGGHEAFF
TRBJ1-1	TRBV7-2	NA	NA	TGTGCCAGCAGCTTAGGATGGGGGGCCCCGAACACTGAAGCTTTCTTT	CASSLGWGAPNTEAFF
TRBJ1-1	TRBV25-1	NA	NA	TGTGCCAGCAGTGATCGCACAGCCCAGGGGCGACCACTCGAAGCTTTCTTT	CASSDRTAQGRPLEAFF
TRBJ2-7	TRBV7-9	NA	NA	TGTGCCAGCAGCGGCCGGGACGCAACCTACGAGCAGTACTTC	CASSGRDATYEQYF
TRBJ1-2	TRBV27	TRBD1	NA	TGTGCCAGCAGTGCCCCGGGACAGGGGAACTATGGCTACACCTTC	CASSAPGQGNYGYTF
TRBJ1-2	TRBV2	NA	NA	TGTGCCAGCAGTGATATGCGGCGGAACTATGGCTACACCTTC	CASSDMRRNYGYTF
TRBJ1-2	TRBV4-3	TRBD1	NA	TGCGCCAGCAGCCCTACAGGGGGCTGGATCTATGGCTACACCTTC	CASSPTGGWIYGYTF
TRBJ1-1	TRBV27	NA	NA	TGTGCCAGCATGAGGGGCACGAACACTGAAGCTTTCTTT	CASMRGTNTEAFF
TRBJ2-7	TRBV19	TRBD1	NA	TGTGCCAGTAGTACCAGACAGGGGGGATCTTCAAAAAGGGGCTACGAGCAGTACTTC	CASSTRQGGSSKRGYEQYF
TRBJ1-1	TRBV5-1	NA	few	TGCGCCAGCAGCTTGGACCTCGAGGGGACTGAAGCTTTCTTT	CASSLDLEGTEAFF